The 30 T cell receptor beta chains listed next were all sequenced from one sample in a study of PD-1 blockade in classical Hodgkin lymphoma. Documented time point: cycle 4 day 1 (C4D1), after more than five weeks of nivolumab. Exposure to brentuximab vedotin varied, and each patient had relapsed following autologous stem cell transplantation. Thawed PBMCs were the source of CD4+ T cells, purified by magnetic negative selection. TCRdb keeps only in-frame clones here, not all; method: immunoSEQ multiplex PCR. The table shows 25,000 to 35,000 clones, with around 79% occurring only once. This specimen was CD4+ T cells from blood, taken before the fourth cycle of nivolumab. The receptors stem from a human donor with classical Hodgkin lymphoma.

This chain connects TRBV6-5 to TRBJ1-3; perhaps TRBD1 as D (5 bases). The V and J ends lost 5 bases and 4 bases respectively, with 15 bases between them. This CDR3 has 15 amino acids. Germline CDR1 is MNHEY and CDR2 is SVGAGI. DNA of the CDR3: TGTGCCAGCAGTCCAACAGGCCGCAGGGGAAACACCATATATTTT. Its translation is CASSPTGRRGNTIYF.

The V and J genes are TRBV7-3 and TRBJ2-2, with 9 positions matching TRBD2. The CDR3 totals 18 residues. Germline CDR1 reads SGHTA; CDR2 reads FQGTGA. V was pared by 3 bases and J by 7 bases, with 15 bases of the junction left unmatched. The CDR3 loop reads CASSFRPRGGHYSGELFF. In nucleotides, the CDR3 is TGTGCCAGCAGCTTTCGACCGCGGGGGGGCCACTACAGCGGGGAGCTGTTTTTT. Full variable domain (missing parts from reference TRBV7-3 and TRBJ2-2): GAGVSQTPSNKVTEKGKYVELRCDPISGHTALYWYRQSLGQGPEFLIYFQGTGAADDSGLPNDRFFAVRPEGSVSTLKIQRTERGDSAVYLCASSFRPRGGHYSGELFFGEGSRLTVL.

The chain joins TRBV19 to TRBJ1-5, with D possibly matching TRBD1 (5 bases). The V end lost 9 bases, the J end lost 0 bases, and 15 bases lay between the germline ends. The CDR3 extends over 15 amino acids. In germline, CDR1 is LNHDA, CDR2 SQIVND (reference sequence). The CDR3 spells CASQTRGGSNQPQHF. Written as DNA, the CDR3 is TGTGCCAGCCAGACAAGGGGTGGTAGCAATCAGCCCCAGCATTTT.

The sample holds one count of this clone. Here the CDR3 reads CASSLADRAGPYTF. The CDR3 DNA is TGTGCCAGCAGCTTAGCGGATCGGGCAGGACCCTACACCTTC. The V gene is TRBV7-2, the J gene TRBJ1-2; D uncertain. The V end was cut by 0 bases, the J end by 10 bases, with 15 bases between. The CDR3 is 14 amino acids. CDR1 and CDR2 from the germline V gene are SGHTA and FQGNSA.

The genes are TRBV18 and TRBJ1-1, with no clear D. There are 14 residues in the CDR3. CDR1 is KGHSH, CDR2 LQKENI, per germline. Between the trimmed V and J ends, which lost 6 bases and 0 bases, there was a span of 11 bases. As DNA, the CDR3 is TGTGCCAGCTCGCCTGGATCCCTGAACACTGAAGCTTTCTTT. Translated, it gives CASSPGSLNTEAFF.

V gene TRBV15 combines with J gene TRBJ2-5; no clear D gene. Germline CDR1 is LNHNV and CDR2 is YYDKDF (reference sequence). This CDR3 spans 14 amino acids. Trimming pared 0 bases from V and 2 bases from J, leaving 7 bases between. CDR3 region: CATSRDPLQETQYF. DNA for the CDR3: TGTGCCACCAGCAGAGATCCCTTACAAGAGACCCAGTACTTC.

The genes are TRBV18 and TRBJ1-3; no clear D gene. Germline CDR1 is KGHSH and CDR2 is LQKENI. Trimming left V 0 bases short and J 0 bases short, with 9 bases between. This CDR3 comprises 16 residues. CDR3 sequence (DNA): TGTGCCAGCTCACCACCTGGGCCGAGCTCTGGAAACACCATATATTTT. It translates to CASSPPGPSSGNTIYF.

This clone was detected only a few times. The chain links TRBV13 to TRBJ2-5, with D possibly TRBD1 on 6 matching bases. This CDR3 is built from 15 residues. Germline V gives CDR1 PRHDT, CDR2 FYEKMQ (reference sequence). Trimming removed 6 bases at V and 5 bases at J, with 19 bases between. The DNA for the CDR3 is TGTGCCAGCAGAAGAGGGGGAGCAGGGTCGGAGACCCAGTACTTC. It specifies CASRRGGAGSETQYF.

A few counts support this clone. The J gene is TRBJ1-6, the V gene TRBV11-2; 8 bases align to TRBD1. The CDR3 is made up of 12 amino acids. Germline trimming cut 5 bases from V and 14 bases from J; bases unmatched to any gene: 5. Germline loops: CDR1 SGHAT, CDR2 FQNNGV. CDR3 nucleotides: TGTGCCAGCAGCCCGAGACAGGGGACCCTCCACTTT. Translation gives CASSPRQGTLHF.

The rearrangement uses TRBV28 and TRBJ1-2, with 8 bases lining up with TRBD1. The V gene's germline CDR1 is MDHEN and CDR2 SYDVKM. Trimming cost V 6 bases and J 0 bases; bases outside gene matches: 12. This CDR3 has 17 residues. In DNA, the CDR3 is TGTGCCAGCAGGCCACGACAGGGGATATGGCCTAACTATGGCTACACCTTC. Translating gives CASRPRQGIWPNYGYTF.

The V call is TRBV10-3, the J call TRBJ2-3; TRBD1 might be the D (5 bases). The V end was cut by 3 bases, the J end by 0 bases, with 10 bases between. The length of the CDR3 is 15 residues. The germline gives CDR1 ENHRY, CDR2 SYGVKD. CDR3 loop: CAISERGFSTDTQYF. The CDR3 DNA follows: TGTGCCATCAGTGAAAGGGGTTTTAGCACAGATACGCAGTATTTT.

V gene TRBV2 combines with J gene TRBJ1-1; D call uncertain. This CDR3 region has 13 residues. From germline, CDR1 is SNHLY and CDR2 FYNNEI. The V end lost 3 bases, the J end lost 6 bases, and 11 bases lay between the germline ends. The CDR3 nucleotides are TGTGCCAGCAGTGATGGGTTCGGGGCTGAAGCTTTCTTT. Protein: CASSDGFGAEAFF.

This chain links TRBV9 with TRBJ1-3; D remains unclear. Germline lookup yields CDR1 SGDLS and CDR2 YYNGEE. V shed 2 bases and J shed 2 bases, with 11 bases lying between them. The CDR3 sequence is 15 residues long. CDR3 in DNA: TGTGCCAGCAGCGTTAACGTTGGCGCTGGAAACACCATATATTTT. It encodes CASSVNVGAGNTIYF. The full variable domain, in which reference TRBV9 and TRBJ1-3 provide the parts outside the CDR3, is DSGVTQTPKHLITATGQRVTLRCSPRSGDLSVYWYQQSLDQGLQFLIQYYNGEERAKGNILERFSAQQFPDLHSELNLSSLELGDSALYFCASSVNVGAGNTIYFGEGSWLTVV.

This rearrangement joins TRBV10-1 to TRBJ2-7; D is unresolved. V was trimmed by 2 bases and J by 9 bases, leaving 11 bases between them. The CDR3 spans 12 residues. The V gene's germline CDR1 is WNHNN and CDR2 SYGVQD (reference sequence). The CDR3 nucleotides are TGCGCCAGCAGTGAGCTCTATAATGTGCAGTACTTC. Translated: CASSELYNVQYF.

The chain carries TRBV10-3 and TRBJ2-2, with a weak D call TRBD1 (5 bases). Trimming shortened V by 10 bases and J by 1 base, and 13 bases separated the two germline ends. The CDR3 extends over 14 amino acids. CDR1 and CDR2 from the germline V gene are ENHRY and SYGVKD. The CDR3 is CANTRELNTGELFF. CDR3 nucleotides: TGTGCCAATACCAGGGAATTGAACACCGGGGAGCTGTTTTTT.

In its sample, this clone was seen a few times. The CDR3 DNA reads TGCAGCGTTGCGAATACTGAAGCTTTCTTT. Amino acid sequence: CSVANTEAFF. The rearrangement links TRBV29-1 to TRBJ1-1; D is uncertain. Trimming took 4 bases from V and 5 from J, leaving 5 bases between them. The CDR3 contains 10 residues. CDR1 is SQVTM, CDR2 ANQGSEA, per germline.

This clone was seen a single time. The chain recombines TRBV6-5 with TRBJ1-2; no clear D gene. The CDR3 spans 11 residues. Germline CDR1 MNHEY, CDR2 SVGAGI. The ends were cut back, 5 bases at V and 8 bases at J, with 9 bases in the middle. Here the CDR3 reads CASSDRVGYTF. For the CDR3, the DNA is TGTGCCAGCAGTGACCGGGTGGGCTACACCTTC.

The V and J genes are TRBV7-2 and TRBJ2-4; D call uncertain. V was trimmed by 1 base and J by 0 bases, leaving 13 bases between them. This CDR3 comprises 17 residues. Germline assignment: CDR1 SGHTA and CDR2 FQGNSA. CDR3 coding DNA: TGTGCCAGCAGCTTAGTGGCTGCCTCACTAGCCAAAAACATTCAGTACTTC. This codes for CASSLVAASLAKNIQYF.

CDR3 in amino acids: CASRGTQRDIQYF. The CDR3 DNA sequence: TGTGCCAGTAGGGGGACCCAGAGAGACATTCAGTACTTC. This rearrangement joins TRBV19 to TRBJ2-4; possibly TRBD1 or TRBD2 for D (5 bases each). Germline loops: CDR1 LNHDA, CDR2 SQIVND (reference sequence). The CDR3 is 13 amino acids. The V end lost 6 bases, the J end lost 8 bases, and 14 bases lay between the germline ends.

The chain is built from TRBV27 and TRBJ2-7; D unresolved. The CDR3 sequence is 14 residues long. From germline, CDR1 is MNHEY and CDR2 SMNVEV (reference sequence). The V and J ends lost 6 bases and 2 bases respectively, with 14 bases between them. As DNA, the CDR3 is TGTGCCAGCAGCCTCCGCGATCCCACCTACGAGCAGTACTTC. As protein: CASSLRDPTYEQYF.

The V gene is TRBV10-2, the J gene TRBJ2-1; 8 nucleotides match TRBD2. Losses at the gene ends were 7 bases for V and 8 bases for J; bases not matched to a gene: 16. CDR3 size: 16 residues. Germline loops: CDR1 WSHSY, CDR2 SAAADI. In DNA form, the CDR3 reads TGCGCCAGCAAACCACCTCCGGGACTAGTAACCGATGAGCAGTTCTTC. This codes for CASKPPPGLVTDEQFF.

The sample holds one count of this clone. The chain couples TRBV18 to TRBJ1-4; D is possibly TRBD1 (6 bases). With 6 bases removed from V and 6 bases from J, the gap between germline ends came to 14 bases. The CDR3 runs to 14 residues. Germline V gene sequence: CDR1 KGHSH, CDR2 LQKENI. The CDR3 sequence: CASSPGGADEKLFF. CDR3 bases: TGTGCCAGCTCCCCGGGGGGGGCTGATGAAAAACTGTTTTTT.

The chain links TRBV2 to TRBJ2-6; D is unclear. Trimming pared 4 bases from V and 4 bases from J, leaving 5 bases between. CDR1 SNHLY and CDR2 FYNNEI come from the germline V gene. This CDR3 region has 13 residues. The CDR3, as DNA: TGTGCCAGCAGTGCGGAAGGGGCCAACGTCCTGACTTTC. It specifies CASSAEGANVLTF.

The chain has TRBV6-6 and TRBJ2-1; 11 positions match TRBD2. The V gene end was trimmed by 8 bases and the J gene end by 4 bases; junction bases not matched to a gene: 7. Germline CDR1 and CDR2: MNHNY and SVGAGI (reference sequence). This CDR3 spans 15 amino acids. CDR3 DNA sequence: TGTGCCAGCCTTAGCAGACTAGCGGGGTACAATGAGCAGTTCTTC. Translated, it gives CASLSRLAGYNEQFF.

The V and J genes are TRBV19 and TRBJ1-5; D may be TRBD1 (6 bases). Per the germline V gene, CDR1 is LNHDA and CDR2 is SQIVND (reference sequence). Trimming took off 7 bases at V and 7 bases at J, with 17 bases between the two ends. The CDR3 consists of 14 residues. The CDR3, as DNA: TGTGCCAGTACCCAGGGGACACTAACCCAGCCCCAGCATTTT. Amino acid sequence: CASTQGTLTQPQHF.

V gene TRBV6-6 combines with J gene TRBJ2-7; D is ambiguous. V was shortened by 5 bases and J by 0 bases, with 11 bases between the two germline ends. CDR3 length: 14 residues. Germline V CDR1 and CDR2: MNHNY, SVGAGI (reference sequence). The CDR3, as DNA: TGTGCCAGCAGTATGGCTAGGACCTCCTACGAGCAGTACTTC. Amino acid sequence: CASSMARTSYEQYF.

The V and J genes are TRBV5-1 and TRBJ1-1; perhaps TRBD1 as D (5 bases). Germline V lookup: CDR1 SGHRS, CDR2 YFSETQ. The CDR3 is 16 amino acids. Deletions cut 0 bases from V and 0 bases from J, with 12 bases between. The CDR3 is CASSLDPGALNTEAFF. The CDR3 DNA follows: TGCGCCAGCAGCTTGGACCCTGGGGCTTTGAACACTGAAGCTTTCTTT.

The chain recombines TRBV5-8 with TRBJ2-7; 10 bases map to TRBD1. CDR3 size: 15 residues. Germline V lookup: CDR1 SGHTS, CDR2 YDEGEE. V was pared by 3 bases and J by 6 bases, with 9 bases of the junction left unmatched. Here the CDR3 reads CASSWGTGVSREQYF. The DNA of the CDR3 is TGTGCCAGCAGCTGGGGGACAGGGGTCTCTCGCGAGCAGTACTTC.

J is TRBJ2-5 and V is TRBV6-5, with D tentatively TRBD1 (5 bases). The CDR3 covers 12 residues. The germline V and J ends were trimmed by 6 bases and 4 bases, with 9 bases remaining between them. From germline, CDR1 is MNHEY and CDR2 SVGAGI. The CDR3 coding sequence is TGTGCCAGCAGAACCACAGGAGAGACCCAGTACTTC. Protein sequence: CASRTTGETQYF.

This chain joins TRBV29-1 and TRBJ2-7; D ambiguous. Trimming removed 2 bases at V and 3 bases at J, with 5 bases between. The CDR3 sequence is 11 residues long. The germline V gene has CDR1 SQVTM and CDR2 ANQGSEA. DNA for the CDR3: TGCAGCGTTGAATCCGGCTACGAGCAGTACTTC. This sequence encodes CSVESGYEQYF.